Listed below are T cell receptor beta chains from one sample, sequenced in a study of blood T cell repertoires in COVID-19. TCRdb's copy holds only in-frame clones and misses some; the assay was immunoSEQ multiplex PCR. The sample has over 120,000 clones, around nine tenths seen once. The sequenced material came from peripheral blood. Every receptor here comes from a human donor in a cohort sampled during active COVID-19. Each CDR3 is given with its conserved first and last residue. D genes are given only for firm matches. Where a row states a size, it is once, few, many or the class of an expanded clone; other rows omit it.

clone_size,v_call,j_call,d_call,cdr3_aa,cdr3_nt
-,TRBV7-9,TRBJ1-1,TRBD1,CASSPRTGEGNTEAFF,TGTGCCAGCAGCCCCCGGACAGGGGAGGGGAACACTGAAGCTTTCTTT
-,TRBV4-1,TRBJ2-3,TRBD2,CASSQEPHLAGGRGTDTQYF,TGCGCCAGCAGCCAAGAGCCTCACCTAGCGGGGGGCCGTGGGACAGATACGCAGTATTTT
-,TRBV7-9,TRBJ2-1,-,CASSPKAGFGEQFF,TGTGCCAGCAGCCCCAAGGCGGGGTTCGGTGAGCAGTTCTTC
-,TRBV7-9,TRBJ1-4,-,CASSPTGGSNEKLFF,TGTGCCAGCAGCCCTACTGGAGGGAGTAATGAAAAACTGTTTTTT
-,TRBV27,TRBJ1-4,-,CASSFVAGVSEKLFF,TGTGCCAGCAGTTTTGTCGCAGGGGTTAGTGAAAAACTGTTTTTT
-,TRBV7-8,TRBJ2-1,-,CASSLGPLSYNEQFF,TGTGCCAGCAGCTTAGGGCCTCTCTCCTACAATGAGCAGTTCTTC
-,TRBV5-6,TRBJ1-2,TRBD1,CASSGDSGGYTF,TGTGCCAGCAGCGGGGACAGCGGGGGCTACACCTTC
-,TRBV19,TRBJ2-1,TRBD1,CASSFRDRGLNEQFF,TGTGCCAGTAGTTTCCGGGACAGGGGGCTAAATGAGCAGTTCTTC
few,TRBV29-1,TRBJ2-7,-,CSACLGQQTEQYF,TGCAGCGCTTGCCTGGGCCAGCAGACCGAGCAGTACTTC
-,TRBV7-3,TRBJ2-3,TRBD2,CASSPKGLAGNTDTQYF,TGTGCCAGCAGCCCCAAGGGACTAGCGGGGAACACAGATACGCAGTATTTT
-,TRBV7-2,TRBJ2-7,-,CASSLDPGIIYEQYF,TGTGCCAGCAGCTTAGATCCAGGGATCATCTACGAGCAGTACTTC
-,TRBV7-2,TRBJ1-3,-,CASSLNPAGNTIYF,TGTGCCAGCAGCTTAAATCCCGCTGGAAACACCATATATTTT
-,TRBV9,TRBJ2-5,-,CASSVEGHSQETQYF,TGTGCCAGCAGCGTAGAGGGACACTCACAAGAGACCCAGTACTTC
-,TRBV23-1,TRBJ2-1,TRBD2,CARPVSGGADYNEQFF,TGCGCCAGGCCCGTTAGCGGGGGGGCCGATTACAATGAGCAGTTCTTC
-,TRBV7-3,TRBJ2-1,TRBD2,CASSAGGAYNEQFF,TGTGCCAGCAGCGCCGGGGGGGCCTACAATGAGCAGTTCTTC
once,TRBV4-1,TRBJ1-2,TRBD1,CASSRLGQENYGYTF,TGCGCCAGCAGCCGTTTAGGACAGGAGAACTATGGCTACACCTTC
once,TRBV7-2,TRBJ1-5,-,CASSLGVGAGQPQHF,TGTGCCAGCAGCTTAGGAGTGGGGGCGGGTCAGCCCCAGCATTTT
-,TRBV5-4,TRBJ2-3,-,CASSLGQGVADTQYF,TGTGCCAGCAGCTTGGGCCAGGGTGTCGCAGATACGCAGTATTTT
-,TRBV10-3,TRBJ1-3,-,CAISERQVSGNTIYF,TGTGCCATCAGTGAGAGGCAGGTCTCTGGAAACACCATATATTTT
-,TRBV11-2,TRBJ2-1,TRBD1,CASSYRQGPYNEQFF,TGTGCCAGCAGCTACCGACAGGGACCCTACAATGAGCAGTTCTTC
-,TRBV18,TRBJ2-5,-,CASSPSRGAQETQYF,TGTGCCAGCTCACCCTCACGGGGGGCCCAAGAGACCCAGTACTTC
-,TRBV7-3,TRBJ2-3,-,CASSPRALTDTQYF,TGTGCCAGCAGCCCCCGCGCCCTCACAGATACGCAGTATTTT
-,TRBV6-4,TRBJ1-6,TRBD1,CASSRTGVGSPLHF,TGTGCCAGCAGTAGGACAGGGGTCGGTTCACCCCTCCACTTT
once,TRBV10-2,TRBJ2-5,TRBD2,CASGLAGNQETQYF,TGCGCCAGCGGACTAGCGGGGAACCAAGAGACCCAGTACTTC
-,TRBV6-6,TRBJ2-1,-,CASSYGGEHNNEQFF,TGTGCCAGCAGTTATGGCGGGGAACACAACAATGAGCAGTTCTTC
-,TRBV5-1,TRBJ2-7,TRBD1,CASSLVTGNSYEQYF,TGCGCCAGCAGCTTGGTGACAGGGAATTCCTACGAGCAGTACTTC
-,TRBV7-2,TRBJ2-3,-,CASSPRTASTDTQYF,TGTGCCAGCAGCCCGAGGACAGCTAGCACAGATACGCAGTATTTT
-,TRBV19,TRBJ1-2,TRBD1,CASSTSTGTHYGYTF,TGTGCCAGTAGTACATCGACAGGGACCCACTATGGCTACACCTTC
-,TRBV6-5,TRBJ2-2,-,CASRQRGNGELFF,TGTGCCAGCCGACAAAGGGGAAACGGGGAGCTGTTTTTT
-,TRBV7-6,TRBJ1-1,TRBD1,CASSFPSVDRGGTEAFF,TGTGCCAGCAGCTTCCCCTCCGTAGACAGGGGTGGGACTGAAGCTTTCTTT
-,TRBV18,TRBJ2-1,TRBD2,CASSLLAGDYNEQFF,TGTGCCAGCTCCCTACTAGCGGGGGACTACAATGAGCAGTTCTTC
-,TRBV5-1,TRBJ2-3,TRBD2,CASSLDGGASTDTQYF,TGCGCCAGCAGCTTGGACGGGGGGGCTAGCACAGATACGCAGTATTTT
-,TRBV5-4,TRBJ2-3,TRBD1,CASSLGTGRTDTQYF,TGTGCCAGCAGCTTGGGGACAGGGAGAACAGATACGCAGTATTTT
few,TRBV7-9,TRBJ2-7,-,CASSLSGSVGFEQYF,TGTGCCAGCAGCTTAAGTGGTAGCGTGGGTTTCGAGCAGTACTTC
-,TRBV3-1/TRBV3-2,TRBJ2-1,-,CASSQDGWGGRPNEQFF,TGTGCCAGCAGCCAAGATGGGTGGGGGGGCCGCCCCAATGAGCAGTTCTTC
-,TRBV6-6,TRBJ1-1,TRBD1,CASILGQAMNTEAFF,TGTGCCAGCATCCTAGGACAGGCCATGAACACTGAAGCTTTCTTT
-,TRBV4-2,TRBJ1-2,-,CASSQERFSYRGYTF,TGTGCCAGCAGCCAAGAACGATTTAGTTATCGTGGCTACACCTTC
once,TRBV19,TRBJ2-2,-,CASSSQVSNTGELFF,TGTGCCAGTAGCTCCCAGGTTTCGAACACCGGGGAGCTGTTTTTT
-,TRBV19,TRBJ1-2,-,CASTGTIDSRDYGYTF,TGTGCCAGTACCGGAACAATCGACAGTCGGGACTATGGCTACACCTTC
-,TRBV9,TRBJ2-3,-,CASSLPGGTDTQYF,TGTGCCAGCAGCCTCCCGGGGGGCACAGATACGCAGTATTTT
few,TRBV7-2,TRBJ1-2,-,CASRTSGGSINYGYTF,TGTGCCAGCAGGACTTCGGGGGGCTCAATTAACTATGGCTACACCTTC
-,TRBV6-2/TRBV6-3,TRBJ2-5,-,CASSSLGGQETQYF,TGTGCCAGCAGTTCCCTCGGGGGACAAGAGACCCAGTACTTC
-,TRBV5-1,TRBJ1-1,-,CASSLGSEIEAFF,TGCGCCAGCAGCTTGGGTTCAGAAATTGAAGCTTTCTTT
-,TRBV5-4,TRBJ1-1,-,CASSPGGTEAFF,TGTGCCAGCAGCCCGGGGGGCACTGAAGCTTTCTTT
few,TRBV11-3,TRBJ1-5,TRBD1,CASSLPPSTRGPGQPQHF,TGTGCCAGCAGCTTACCCCCCTCAACTAGGGGGCCGGGTCAGCCCCAGCATTTT
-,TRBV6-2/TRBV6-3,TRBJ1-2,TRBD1,CASSYPFNRGHGYTF,TGTGCCAGCAGTTACCCTTTCAACAGGGGGCACGGCTACACCTTC
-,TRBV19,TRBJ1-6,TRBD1,CASSNRGRDNSPLHF,TGTGCCAGTAGTAACAGGGGGAGGGACAATTCACCCCTCCACTTT
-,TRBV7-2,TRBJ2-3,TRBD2,CASSPELGLGSTDTQYF,TGTGCCAGCAGCCCCGAATTGGGACTAGGCAGCACAGATACGCAGTATTTT
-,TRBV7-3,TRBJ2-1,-,CASSLTSYNEQFF,TGTGCCAGCAGCTTAACTAGCTACAATGAGCAGTTCTTC
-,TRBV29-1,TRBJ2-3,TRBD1,CSVDLTGIFDTQYF,TGCAGCGTCGATTTGACAGGGATTTTCGATACGCAGTATTTT
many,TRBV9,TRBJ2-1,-,CASSDQQGAYNEQFF,TGTGCCAGCAGCGACCAACAGGGTGCCTACAATGAGCAGTTCTTC
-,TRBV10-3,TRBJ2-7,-,CVIKPGDSYEQYF,TGTGTCATCAAGCCAGGGGACTCCTACGAGCAGTACTTC
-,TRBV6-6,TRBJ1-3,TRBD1,CASSYGSRQGEDTIYF,TGTGCCAGCAGTTACGGGTCCAGACAGGGCGAAGACACCATATATTTT
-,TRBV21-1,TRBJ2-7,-,CASSKKNRDPILYEQYF,TGTGCCAGCAGCAAAAAAAACAGGGATCCTATCCTCTACGAGCAGTACTTC
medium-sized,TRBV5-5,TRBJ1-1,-,CASRQSGNTEAFF,TGTGCCAGCAGACAATCAGGGAACACTGAAGCTTTCTTT
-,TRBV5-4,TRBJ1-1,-,CASSLSFGETEAFF,TGTGCCAGCAGCTTGTCCTTTGGGGAGACTGAAGCTTTCTTT
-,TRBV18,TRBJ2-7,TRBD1,CASSFDRGPYEQYF,TGTGCCAGCTCCTTCGACAGGGGGCCGTACGAGCAGTACTTC